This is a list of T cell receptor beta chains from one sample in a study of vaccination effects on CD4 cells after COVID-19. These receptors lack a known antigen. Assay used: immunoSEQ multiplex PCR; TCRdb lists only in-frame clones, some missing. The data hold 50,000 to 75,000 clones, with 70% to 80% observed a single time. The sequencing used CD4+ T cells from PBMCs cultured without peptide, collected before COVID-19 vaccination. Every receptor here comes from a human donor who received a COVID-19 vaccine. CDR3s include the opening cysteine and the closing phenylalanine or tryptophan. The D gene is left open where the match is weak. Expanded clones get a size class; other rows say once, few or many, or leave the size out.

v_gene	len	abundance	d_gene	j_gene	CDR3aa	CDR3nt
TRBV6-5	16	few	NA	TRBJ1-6	CASSYSTPYYNSPLHF	TGTGCCAGCAGTTACTCTACACCCTACTATAATTCACCCCTCCACTTT
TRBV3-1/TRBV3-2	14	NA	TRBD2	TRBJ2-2	CASRLAGGPGELFF	TGTGCCAGCAGGCTAGCGGGGGGGCCCGGGGAGCTGTTTTTT
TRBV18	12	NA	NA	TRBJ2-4	CASSPSGNIQYF	TGTGCCAGCTCACCCTCGGGAAACATTCAGTACTTC
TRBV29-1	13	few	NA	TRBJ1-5	CSVDRGSNQPQHF	TGCAGCGTTGACCGGGGTAGCAATCAGCCCCAGCATTTT
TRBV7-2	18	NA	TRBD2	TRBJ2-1	CASSQPLTAGVPYNEQFF	TGTGCCAGCAGCCAGCCACTGACAGCGGGAGTTCCGTACAATGAGCAGTTCTTC
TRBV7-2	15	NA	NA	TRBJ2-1	CASSGSESSYNEQFF	TGTGCCAGCAGCGGCAGCGAGAGCTCCTACAATGAGCAGTTCTTC
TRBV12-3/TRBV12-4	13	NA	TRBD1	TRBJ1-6	CASSLTGDSPLHF	TGTGCCAGCAGTTTAACAGGGGACTCACCCCTCCACTTT
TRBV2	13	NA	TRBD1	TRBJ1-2	CASRDRAGYGYTF	TGTGCCAGCAGGGACAGGGCGGGCTATGGCTACACCTTC
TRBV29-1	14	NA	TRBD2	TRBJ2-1	CSVERGTSYNEQFF	TGCAGCGTTGAACGCGGGACTAGTTACAATGAGCAGTTCTTC
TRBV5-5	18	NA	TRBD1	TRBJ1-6	CASSVRVVGRGPGSPLHF	TGTGCCAGCAGCGTTCGGGTGGTGGGAAGGGGGCCCGGGTCACCCCTCCACTTT
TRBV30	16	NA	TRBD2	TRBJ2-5	CAWSVGTSGGRETQYF	TGTGCCTGGAGTGTAGGGACTAGCGGGGGTAGAGAGACCCAGTACTTC
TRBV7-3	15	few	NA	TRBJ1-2	CASSLGTPEGYGYTF	TGTGCCAGCAGCCTTGGGACACCCGAGGGCTATGGCTACACCTTC
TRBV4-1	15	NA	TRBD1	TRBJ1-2	CASSLRQGVDYGYTF	TGCGCCAGCAGCCTTAGACAGGGGGTGGACTATGGCTACACCTTC
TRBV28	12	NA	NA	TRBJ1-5	CASSSWPQPQHF	TGTGCCAGCAGTTCTTGGCCCCAGCCCCAGCATTTT
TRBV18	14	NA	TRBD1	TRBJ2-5	CASSPGTGEETQYF	TGTGCCAGCTCACCAGGGACAGGGGAAGAGACCCAGTACTTC
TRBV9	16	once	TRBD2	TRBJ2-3	CASSVWSGGITDTQYF	TGTGCCAGCAGCGTATGGAGCGGGGGGATCACAGATACGCAGTATTTT
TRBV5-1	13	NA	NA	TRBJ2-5	CASSSSFGETQYF	TGCGCCAGCAGCTCGTCTTTTGGGGAGACCCAGTACTTC
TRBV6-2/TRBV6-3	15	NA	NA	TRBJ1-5	CASSQGRVGGQPQHF	TGTGCCAGCAGTCAGGGACGGGTGGGGGGGCAGCCCCAGCATTTT
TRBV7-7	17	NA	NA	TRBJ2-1	CASSPALTRAPINEQFF	TGTGCCAGCAGCCCGGCTCTTACTAGAGCTCCGATCAATGAGCAGTTCTTC